Each of the 25 T cell receptor beta chains below was sequenced from the same sample in a study of regulatory T cells in long-lasting Graves disease. In building TCR beta libraries, iRepertoire HTBI primers were used together with Arm-PCR of CDR3 regions. Using its own MiXCR run on the multiplex PCR reads, TCRdb lists one record per CDR3 protein. The sample lists around 250,000 distinct CDR3 sequences; around 20% were seen once. Stated time point: newly diagnosed GD, antithyroid drugs for less than 3 months. The TCR library used RNA extracted from PBMCs. The sample consisted of peripheral blood mononuclear cells (PBMCs), taken at new diagnosis, from a patient treated with antithyroid drugs. These receptors came from a female donor with Graves disease.

At least ten counts were recorded for this clonotype. This chain uses TRBV5-1 with TRBJ2-1; D not resolved. Trimming stripped 1 base from V and 3 bases from J, with 5 bases between. In germline, CDR1 is SGHRS, CDR2 YFSETQ. The CDR3 is 13 residues long. The DNA of the CDR3 is TGCGCCAGCAGCTTGTTCGGCTACAATGAGCAGTTCTTC. Translated: CASSLFGYNEQFF.

This clonotype appeared many times. The chain joins TRBV11-2 to TRBJ2-7; 7 bases fit TRBD2. The CDR3 contains 13 residues. J gave up 4 bases and V 4 bases, and 4 bases lay outside the gene matches. Germline-derived CDR1 and CDR2 are SGHAT and FQNNGV. CDR3 sequence reads: CASSSDGGYEQYF. For the CDR3, the DNA is TGTGCCAGCAGCTCGGACGGGGGGTACGAGCAGTACTTC.

This clonotype was picked up many times. An end of the junction does not agree with germline; a read error may underlie this. The chain uses TRBV5-1 and TRBJ2-3, with 13 bases fitting TRBD2. Germline V lookup: CDR1 SGHRS, CDR2 YFSETQ. CDR3 length: 18 residues. The CDR3 protein is CASSLALLAGGSTDTQYF. The CDR3 DNA reads as TGTGCCAGCAGCTTGGCCTTACTAGCGGGAGGGAGCACAGATACGCAGTATTTT. Supplemented by reference TRBV5-1 and TRBJ2-3, the full variable domain reads KAGVTQTPRYLIKTRGQQVTLSCSPISGHRSVSWYQQTPGQGLQFLFEYFSETQRNKGNFPGRFSGRQFSNSRSEMNVSTLELGDSALYLCASSLALLAGGSTDTQYFGPGTRLTVL.

This clonotype was picked up a small number of times. The V gene is TRBV14, the J gene TRBJ2-3; 13 bases fit TRBD2. The CDR3 spans 15 residues. In germline, CDR1 is SGHDN, CDR2 FVKESK. Trimming cost V 2 bases and J 8 bases; bases outside gene matches: 4. The CDR3 reads CASSQRTSGSVTQYF. The CDR3 DNA is TGTGCCAGCAGCCAACGGACTAGCGGGAGTGTTACGCAGTATTTT. Full variable domain (outside the CDR3, taken from reference TRBV14 and TRBJ2-3): EAGVTQFPSHSVIEKGQTVTLRCDPISGHDNLYWYRRVMGKEIKFLLHFVKESKQDESGMPNNRFLAERTGGTYSTLKVQPAELEDSGVYFCASSQRTSGSVTQYFGPGTRLTVL.

This clonotype was counted many times. The V and J genes are TRBV3-1 and TRBJ1-1; 7 positions agree with TRBD1. The length of the CDR3 is 17 residues. The germline V gene encodes CDR1 LGHDT and CDR2 YNNKEL (reference sequence). The junction had 12 bases not matched to a gene; V was cut back by 4 bases and J by 1 base. CDR3 protein: CASSPSDGQVPNTEAFF. CDR3 DNA sequence: TGTGCCAGCAGCCCATCTGACGGACAGGTGCCGAACACTGAAGCTTTCTTT.

About this clonotype itself: A read error is possible here, since a much larger clone lies one base away. The chain employs TRBV29-1 and TRBJ1-1, with 9 bases matching TRBD1. CDR1 is SQVTM, CDR2 ANQGSEA, per germline. Losses at the gene ends were 7 bases for V and 2 bases for J; bases not matched to a gene: 11. The CDR3 covers 15 residues. CDR3 sequence reads: CSANPTGGLNTEAFF. CDR3 coding DNA: TGCAGCGCCAACCCGACAGGGGGGTTAAACACTGAAGCTTTCTTT. The full variable domain, with the rest looked up from reference TRBV29-1 and TRBJ1-1, is SAVISQKPSRDICQRGTSLTIQCQVDSQVTMMFWYRQQPGQSLTLIATANQGSEATYESGFVIDKFPISRPNLTFSTLTVSNMSPEDSSIYLCSANPTGGLNTEAFFGQGTRLTVV.

The table lists this clonotype with many counts. The chain has TRBV2 and TRBJ1-6, with 10 bases lining up with TRBD1. CDR1 is SNHLY, CDR2 FYNNEI, per germline. With V trimmed by 2 bases and J by 7 bases, 5 bases remained unmatched. The CDR3 runs 16 residues. CDR3 bases: TGTGCCAGCAGTGAAAGGGACAGGGGAAGAAATTCACCCCTCCACTTT. Its protein is CASSERDRGRNSPLHF.

There are many counts of this clonotype. Here the CDR3 DNA reads TGTGCCAGCAGCCAACAATCCTGGGGATACGAGCAGTACTTC. This encodes CASSQQSWGYEQYF. The chain is built from TRBV3-1 and TRBJ2-7; the D is unclear. CDR3 length: 14 residues. Trimming cost V 2 bases and J 4 bases, with 12 bases left between them. From germline, CDR1 is LGHDT and CDR2 YNNKEL (reference sequence).

This clonotype occurred once. A single base separates this from a much larger clone, so it may be a read error. The J gene is TRBJ1-2, the V gene TRBV3-1; no firm D call. This CDR3 comprises 14 residues. Germline CDR1 reads LGHDT; CDR2 reads YNNKEL (reference sequence). V shed 2 bases and J shed 6 bases, with 13 bases lying between them. The CDR3 here is CASSQRRRVDGYTF. The CDR3 nucleotides are TGTGCCAGCAGCCAAAGAAGGAGAGTAGATGGCTACACCTTC.

In its sample, this clonotype was seen many times. The chain carries TRBV10-3 and TRBJ2-7; perhaps D is TRBD1 or TRBD2 (5 bases each). CDR3 length: 14 residues. CDR1 and CDR2 (germline): ENHRY, SYGVKD. The V end was cut by 3 bases, the J end by 1 base, with 10 bases between. The CDR3 sequence is CAISERGGSYEQYF. CDR3 DNA sequence: TGTGCCATCAGTGAAAGGGGCGGGTCCTACGAGCAGTACTTC.

Turning to this clonotype: This likely reflects a read error, since a far larger clone is one base away. V and J are TRBV6-2 or TRBV6-3 and TRBJ2-5, with 11 bases lining up with TRBD2. V shed 2 bases, J shed 11 bases, and the junction held 16 bases outside the gene matches. CDR1 is MNHEY, CDR2 SVGEGT, per germline. The CDR3 has 17 amino acids. The DNA for the CDR3 is TGTGCCAGCAGTTACCTCCTGACTAGCGGGATGTACAATGAGCAGTACTTC. Its protein is CASSYLLTSGMYNEQYF.

The chain couples TRBV11-3 to TRBJ1-2; D is unresolved. The CDR3 is 14 amino acids. Trimming removed 2 bases from V and 5 bases from J, with 12 bases in between. Germline V gene lookup returns CDR1 SGHNT and CDR2 YENEEA. In DNA, the CDR3 is TGTGCCAGCAGCTTAAGCGTCTTGGGGTATGGCTACACCTTC. Protein: CASSLSVLGYGYTF.

In this sample, this clonotype turned up many times. This chain links TRBV20-1 with TRBJ2-3, with 9 nucleotides matching TRBD2. The CDR3 length is 15 residues. Germline lookup yields CDR1 DFQATT and CDR2 SNEGSKA (reference sequence). V shed 5 bases and J 1 base; nucleotides not matched to a gene: 7. CDR3 in DNA: TGCAGTGCTCCTCGGGCTAGCGGGGGCACAGATACGCAGTATTTT. Its translation is CSAPRASGGTDTQYF.

In its sample, this clonotype was seen many times. The CDR3 is CASCRRVLSDYGYTF. The CDR3 DNA reads TGTGCCAGCTGTAGGAGAGTATTATCGGACTATGGCTACACCTTC. The chain links TRBV2 to TRBJ1-2, with D unclear. Trimming took 8 bases from V and 3 from J, leaving 19 bases between them. The germline V gene encodes CDR1 SNHLY and CDR2 FYNNEI. This CDR3 comprises 15 residues. Full variable domain (remainder filled in from reference TRBV2 and TRBJ1-2): EPEVTQTPSHQVTQMGQEVILRCVPISNHLYFYWYRQILGQKVEFLVSFYNNEISEKSEIFDDQFSVERPDGSNFTLKIRSTKLEDSAMYFCASCRRVLSDYGYTFGSGTRLTVV.

There are many counts of this clonotype. V and J are TRBV19 and TRBJ2-5; TRBD1 matches at 11 bases. The germline CDR1 and CDR2 sequences are LNHDA and SQIVND (reference sequence). The CDR3 sequence is 16 residues long. With 6 bases clipped from V and 5 bases from J, the junction kept 11 bases outside the gene matches. The CDR3 DNA reads TGTGCCAGTAGCCATCGCGGACAGGGGGCGACGGAGACCCAGTACTTC. This encodes CASSHRGQGATETQYF.

Ten or more counts support this clonotype. CDR3 loop: CASSLSITGTGGLDTQYF. The CDR3 DNA sequence: TGTGCCAGCAGCTTATCCATCACCGGGACAGGGGGCCTGGATACGCAGTATTTT. The rearrangement links TRBV7-2 to TRBJ2-3, with 12 positions matching TRBD1. The CDR3 runs to 18 residues. V shed 2 bases and J 6 bases; nucleotides not matched to a gene: 12. Germline V gives CDR1 SGHTA, CDR2 FQGNSA.

The V call is TRBV29-1, the J call TRBJ1-4, with a tentative D call TRBD1 (6 bases). The V end lost 4 bases, the J end lost 3 bases, and 9 bases lay between the germline ends. Per the germline V gene, CDR1 is SQVTM and CDR2 is ANQGSEA. This CDR3 contains 13 residues. The CDR3 loop reads CSVARGANEKLFF. As DNA, the CDR3 is TGCAGCGTTGCTAGGGGGGCTAATGAAAAACTGTTTTTT.

This clonotype showed up many times. Its ends do not fully match the called genes, so a read error is possible. The rearrangement joins TRBV10-3 to TRBJ2-1; tentatively, D is TRBD1 (5 bases). The CDR3 is 13 amino acids. Per the germline V gene, CDR1 is ENHRY and CDR2 is SYGVKD. DNA of the CDR3: TGTGCCACCAGTCCTACAGGACCCAATGAGCAGTTCTTC. It specifies CATSPTGPNEQFF.

This clonotype came up a few times. This chain uses TRBV19 with TRBJ2-2; D not resolved. The germline V and J ends were trimmed by 1 base and 5 bases, with 14 bases remaining between them. The CDR3 runs to 16 residues. Germline values: CDR1 LNHDA, CDR2 SQIVND (reference sequence). The CDR3, as DNA: TGTGCCAGTAGTATAGTCGGAAGGGTTGGGACCGGGGAGCTGTTTTTT. Protein product: CASSIVGRVGTGELFF.

This clonotype was seen repeatedly, ten times or more. The chain uses TRBV9 and TRBJ2-2; tentatively, D is TRBD1 (5 bases). The V and J ends lost 3 bases and 0 bases respectively, with 12 bases between them. CDR1 is SGDLS and CDR2 is YYNGEE in the germline V gene. CDR3 length equals 16 residues. CDR3 loop: CASSAYDSANTGELFF. CDR3 DNA: TGTGCCAGCAGCGCGTACGACAGCGCGAACACCGGGGAGCTGTTTTTT.

The rearrangement links TRBV20-1 to TRBJ2-3, with 8 bases matching TRBD2. The germline V gene has CDR1 DFQATT and CDR2 SNEGSKA (reference sequence). This CDR3 is 16 amino acids long. CDR3 sequence: CSGGGGWGKPTDTQYF. The CDR3 DNA follows: TGCAGCGGGGGGGGGGGGTGGGGGAAACCCACAGATACGCAGTATTTT.

This clonotype was counted a few times. V and J are TRBV7-2 and TRBJ1-5, with D unclear. Trimming removed 0 bases at V and 7 bases at J, with 7 bases between. CDR1 is SGHTA, CDR2 FQGNSA, per germline. The CDR3 length is 13 residues. CDR3 residues: CASSLAVSQPQHF. CDR3 nucleotide sequence: TGTGCCAGCAGCTTAGCCGTATCCCAGCCCCAGCATTTT.

This clonotype came up many times. This chain joins TRBV18 and TRBJ2-1; the D gene is possibly TRBD2 (6 bases). With 3 bases removed from V and 10 bases from J, the gap between germline ends came to 16 bases. The CDR3 has 14 residues. Germline values: CDR1 KGHSH, CDR2 LQKENI. The CDR3 sequence is CASSPGRGVREQFF. The CDR3 coding sequence is TGTGCCAGCTCACCCGGGCGCGGGGTGAGGGAGCAGTTCTTC.

The sample holds many counts of this clonotype. The chain has TRBV12-3 or TRBV12-4 and TRBJ2-7, with TRBD1 as a possible D gene (5 bases). Between the trimmed V and J ends, which lost 3 bases and 6 bases, there was a span of 12 bases. The CDR3 covers 13 residues. The DNA of the CDR3 is TGTGCCAGCAGTTTGGGGCGCGGCTCCGAGCAGTACTTC. Protein sequence: CASSLGRGSEQYF.

On this clonotype: Only one base separates this from a far larger clonotype, so it likely reflects a read error. The chain has TRBV10-3 and TRBJ2-7, with D uncertain. The ends were cut back, 11 bases at V and 0 bases at J, with 17 bases in the middle. The CDR3 has 14 amino acids. CDR1 is ENHRY, CDR2 SYGVKD, per germline. CDR3 protein: CAGRPAARSYEQYF. The CDR3 coding sequence is TGTGCCGGCAGACCCGCGGCCCGCTCCTACGAGCAGTACTTC.